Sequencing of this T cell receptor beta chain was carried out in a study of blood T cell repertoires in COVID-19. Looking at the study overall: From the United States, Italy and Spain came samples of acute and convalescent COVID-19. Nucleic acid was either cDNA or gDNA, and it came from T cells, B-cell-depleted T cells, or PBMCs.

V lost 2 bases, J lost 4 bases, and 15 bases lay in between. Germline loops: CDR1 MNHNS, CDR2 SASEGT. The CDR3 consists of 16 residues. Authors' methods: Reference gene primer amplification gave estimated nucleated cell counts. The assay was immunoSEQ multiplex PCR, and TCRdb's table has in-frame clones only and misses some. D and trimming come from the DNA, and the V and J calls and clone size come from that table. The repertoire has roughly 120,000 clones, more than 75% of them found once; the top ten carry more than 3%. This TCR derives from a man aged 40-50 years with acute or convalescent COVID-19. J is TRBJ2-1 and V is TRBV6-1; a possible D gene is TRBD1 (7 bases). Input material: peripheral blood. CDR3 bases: TGTGCCAGCAGTGAATGGGTCAGGGGGGCATACAATGAGCAGTTCTTC. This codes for CASSEWVRGAYNEQFF.